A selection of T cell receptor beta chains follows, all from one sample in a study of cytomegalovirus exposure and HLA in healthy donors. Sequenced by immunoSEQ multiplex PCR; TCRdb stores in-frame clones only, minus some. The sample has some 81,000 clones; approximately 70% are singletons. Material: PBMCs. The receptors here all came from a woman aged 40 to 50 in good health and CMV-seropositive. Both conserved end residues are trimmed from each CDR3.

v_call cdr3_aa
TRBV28 ASSPDRENEKLF
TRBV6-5 ASSRTGVNTGELF
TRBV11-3 ASSFPGETEAF
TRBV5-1 ASSRDRGYNSPLH
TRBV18 ASSPVPGQPYEQY
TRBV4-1 ASSQDQGASGTQETQY
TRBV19 ASTVGTGVNQPQH
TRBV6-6 ASTPGQGGPYEQY
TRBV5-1 ASSQQGSQTQY
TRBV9 ASSPGTSARDTQY
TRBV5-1 ASSSGTTYSGANVLT
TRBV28 ASSLGTQIIGYT
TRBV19 ASRSLQGRVRGGETDTQY
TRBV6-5 ASSSRGITDTQY
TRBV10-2 ASSEGGHSTSSYNEQF
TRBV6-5 ASSYWAGVGGELF
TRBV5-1 ASSPNSDIGQETQY
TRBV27 ASTPVYGKNTEAF
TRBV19 ASSMDRSHYEQY
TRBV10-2 ASREQQGPYGYT
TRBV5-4 ASSWEETGKETQY
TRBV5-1 ASSLAPSGADTQY
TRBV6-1 ASSRDRGSYEQY